This T cell receptor (beta chain) was identified in a study of cytomegalovirus exposure and HLA in healthy donors. This clone is a singleton in its sample. V was shortened by 7 bases and J by 4 bases, with 20 bases between the two germline ends. CDR3 size: 16 residues. Germline CDR1 and CDR2: SNHLY and FYNNEI. Amplification used 60 Vbeta primers and 13 Jbeta primers. Using immunoSEQ multiplex PCR, the repertoire was profiled, and TCRdb retains in-frame clones only, with some absent. This sample has 180,000 or so clones, with about 77% found just once. The chain combines TRBV2 with TRBJ1-3; D might be TRBD1 (6 bases). The origin of this receptor is a female donor in good health and CMV-seronegative. What was sequenced was PBMCs. Written as DNA, the CDR3 is TGTGCCAGCATAGAGCATCTGGGGGCGCGGGGAAACACCATATATTTT. Encoded protein: CASIEHLGARGNTIYF.